These 3 T cell receptor beta chains share one sample of origin, sequenced in a study of blood T cell repertoires in COVID-19. Here immunoSEQ multiplex PCR was the method, and the copy in TCRdb shows in-frame clones only, minus some. The table includes about 230,000 clones, less than 85% detected once. The source material was peripheral blood. The receptor source for this set is a woman aged 70 to 79 with active or convalescent COVID-19.

In the case of this clone: Other DNA sequences in this specimen translate into the identical CDR3. The chain employs TRBV5-1 and TRBJ1-1; a weak D match, TRBD1 (5 bases). This CDR3 comprises 14 residues. V lost 3 bases, J lost 0 bases, and 9 bases lay in between. Germline V gene sequence: CDR1 SGHRS, CDR2 YFSETQ. The CDR3 DNA is TGCGCCAGCAGCTCTCAGGGCCTGAACACTGAAGCTTTCTTT. Its translation: CASSSQGLNTEAFF. The entire variable domain, with the rest obtained from reference TRBV5-1 and TRBJ1-1, is as follows: KAGVTQTPRYLIKTRGQQVTLSCSPISGHRSVSWYQQTPGQGLQFLFEYFSETQRNKGNFPGRFSGRQFSNSRSEMNVSTLELGDSALYLCASSSQGLNTEAFFGQGTRLTVV.

A word on this clone: Other DNA sequences of this sample code for an identical CDR3. V and J are TRBV5-1 and TRBJ1-4; 10 bases map to TRBD1. The CDR3 sequence is 14 residues long. J gave up 8 bases and V 4 bases, and 5 bases lay outside the gene matches. Germline CDR1 is SGHRS and CDR2 is YFSETQ. CDR3 in amino acids: CASSRGQGDEKLFF. In nucleotides, the CDR3 is TGCGCCAGCAGCCGCGGACAGGGGGACGAAAAACTGTTTTTT.

This chain links TRBV30 with TRBJ1-1; D possibly corresponds to TRBD1 (6 bases). The CDR3 totals 12 residues. Per the germline V gene, CDR1 is GTSNPN and CDR2 is SVGIG (reference sequence). V lost 3 bases to trimming and J lost 6 bases, with 11 bases between them. In DNA, the CDR3 is TGTGCCTGGAGCAGACAGGATGCTGAAGCTTTCTTT. Translated, it gives CAWSRQDAEAFF. Full variable domain (remainder filled in from reference TRBV30 and TRBJ1-1): SQTIHQWPATLVQPVGSPLSLECTVEGTSNPNLYWYRQAAGRGLQLLFYSVGIGQISSEVPQNLSASRPQDRQFILSSKKLLLSDSGFYLCAWSRQDAEAFFGQGTRLTVV.